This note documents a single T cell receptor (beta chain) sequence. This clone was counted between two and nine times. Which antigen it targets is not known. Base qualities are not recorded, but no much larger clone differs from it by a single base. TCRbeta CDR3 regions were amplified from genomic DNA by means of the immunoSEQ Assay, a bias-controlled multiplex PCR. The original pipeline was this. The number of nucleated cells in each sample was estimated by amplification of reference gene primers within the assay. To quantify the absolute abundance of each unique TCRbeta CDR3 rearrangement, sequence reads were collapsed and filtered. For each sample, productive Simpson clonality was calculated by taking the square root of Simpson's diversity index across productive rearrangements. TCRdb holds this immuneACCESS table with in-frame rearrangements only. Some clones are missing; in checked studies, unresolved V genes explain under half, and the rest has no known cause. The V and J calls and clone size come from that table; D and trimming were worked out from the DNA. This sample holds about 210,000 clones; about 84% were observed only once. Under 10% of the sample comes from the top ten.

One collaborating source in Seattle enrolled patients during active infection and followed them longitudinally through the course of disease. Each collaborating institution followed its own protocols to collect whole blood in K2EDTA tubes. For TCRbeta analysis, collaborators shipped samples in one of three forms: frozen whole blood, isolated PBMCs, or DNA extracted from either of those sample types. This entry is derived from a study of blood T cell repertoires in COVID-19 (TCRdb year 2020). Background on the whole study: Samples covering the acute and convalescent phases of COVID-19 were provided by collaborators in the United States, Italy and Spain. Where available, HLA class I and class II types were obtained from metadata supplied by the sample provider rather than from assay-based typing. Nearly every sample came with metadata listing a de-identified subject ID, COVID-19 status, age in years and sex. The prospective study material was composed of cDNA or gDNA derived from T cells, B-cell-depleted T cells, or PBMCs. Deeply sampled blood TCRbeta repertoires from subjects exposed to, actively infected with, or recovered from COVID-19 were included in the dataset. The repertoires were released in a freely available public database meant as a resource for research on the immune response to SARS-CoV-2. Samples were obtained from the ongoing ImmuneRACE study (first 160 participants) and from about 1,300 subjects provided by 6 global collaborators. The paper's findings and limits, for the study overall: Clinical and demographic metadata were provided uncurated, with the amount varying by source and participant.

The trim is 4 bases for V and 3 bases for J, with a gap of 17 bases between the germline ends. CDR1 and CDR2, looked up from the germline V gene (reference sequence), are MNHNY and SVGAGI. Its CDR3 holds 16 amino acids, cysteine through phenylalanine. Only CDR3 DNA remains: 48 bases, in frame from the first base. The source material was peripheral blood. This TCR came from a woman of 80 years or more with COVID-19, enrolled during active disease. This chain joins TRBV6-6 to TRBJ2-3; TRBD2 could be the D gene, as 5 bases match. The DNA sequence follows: TGTGCCAGCAGTTTGGGAGCATGGAAGACAACAGATACGCAGTATTTT. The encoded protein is CASSLGAWKTTDTQYF.